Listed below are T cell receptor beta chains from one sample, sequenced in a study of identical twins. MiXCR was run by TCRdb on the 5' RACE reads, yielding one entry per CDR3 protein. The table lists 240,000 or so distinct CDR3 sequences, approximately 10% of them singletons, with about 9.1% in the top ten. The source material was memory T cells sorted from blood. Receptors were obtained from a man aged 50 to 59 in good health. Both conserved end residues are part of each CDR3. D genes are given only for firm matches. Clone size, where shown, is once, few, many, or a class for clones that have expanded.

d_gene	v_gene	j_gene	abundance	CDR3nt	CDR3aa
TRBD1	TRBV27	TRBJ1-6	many	TGTGCCAGCAGTTTCGGGACAGGGGGATCACCCCTCCACTTT	CASSFGTGGSPLHF
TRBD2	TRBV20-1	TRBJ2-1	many	TGCAGTGCCCAGACTAGCGGGAGGGCCCGCAGCTCCTACAATGAGCAGTTCTTC	CSAQTSGRARSSYNEQFF
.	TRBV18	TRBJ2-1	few	TGTGCCAGCTCACCACCGGGGTGGACCTACAATGAGCAGTTCTTC	CASSPPGWTYNEQFF
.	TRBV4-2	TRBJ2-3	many	TGTGCCAGCAGCCAAGTCGGCGGGGGCAGCACAGATACGCAGTATTTT	CASSQVGGGSTDTQYF
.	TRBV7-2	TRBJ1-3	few	TGTGCCAGCAGCTCCTTGCCTGGAAACACCATATATTTT	CASSSLPGNTIYF
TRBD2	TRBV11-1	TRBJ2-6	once	TGTGCCAGCAGCTTAGGTTTGTGGACTAGCGGGCCTGGGGCCAACGTCCTGACTTTC	CASSLGLWTSGPGANVLTF
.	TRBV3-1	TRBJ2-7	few	TGTGCCAGCAGCCAAGTTTCGGACAGAATCGGCGGCTACGAGCAGTACTTC	CASSQVSDRIGGYEQYF
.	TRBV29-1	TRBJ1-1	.	TGCAGCGTTGACATATTCGAGGACAGTTCAGCTTTCTTT	CSVDIFEDSSAFF
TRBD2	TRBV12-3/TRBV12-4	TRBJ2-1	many	TGTGCCAGCAGTTTATGGGCTAGCGGGGGGCTTCTCTACAATGAGCAGTTCTTC	CASSLWASGGLLYNEQFF
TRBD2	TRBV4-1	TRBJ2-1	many	TGCGCCAGCAGCCAGCTCCCCGGGACTAGCGGATACAATGAGCAGTTCTTC	CASSQLPGTSGYNEQFF
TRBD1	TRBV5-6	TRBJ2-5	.	TGTGCCAGCAGCCCCGACAGGGGCTTCGCGGAGACCCAGTACTTC	CASSPDRGFAETQYF
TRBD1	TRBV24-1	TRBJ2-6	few	TGTGCCACCAGTGCCGGGACAGGGTCCTCTGGGGCCAACGTCCTGACTTTC	CATSAGTGSSGANVLTF
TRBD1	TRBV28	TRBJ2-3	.	TGTGCCAGCAGTAGCAGGGGGCAGGGCACAGATACGCAGTATTTT	CASSSRGQGTDTQYF
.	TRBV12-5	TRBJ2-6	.	TGTGCTAGTGGTTTGAGAGCGACTGGGGCCAACGTCCTGACTTTC	CASGLRATGANVLTF
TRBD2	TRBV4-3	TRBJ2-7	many	TGCGCCAGCAGCCGAACAGCGGGGTACGAGCAGTACTTC	CASSRTAGYEQYF
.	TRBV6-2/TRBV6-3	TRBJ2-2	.	.	CASSYSLSEPTPGSCFF
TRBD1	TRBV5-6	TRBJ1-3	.	TGTGCCAGCAGCTCACCGGGACAGGGGTACTCTGGAAACACCATATATTTT	CASSSPGQGYSGNTIYF
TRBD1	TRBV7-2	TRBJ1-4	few	TGTGCCAGCAGCTCGAGACAGGGTAATGAAAAACTGTTTTTT	CASSSRQGNEKLFF
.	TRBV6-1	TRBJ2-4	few	TGTGCCAGCAGTGAAGGGGGCCGGGGGGCCAAAAACATTCAGTACTTC	CASSEGGRGAKNIQYF
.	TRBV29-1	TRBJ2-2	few	TGCAGCGTTGAAGATCGAACAGGGAGGAACACCGGGGAGCTGTTTTTT	CSVEDRTGRNTGELFF
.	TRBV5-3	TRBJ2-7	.	TGTGCCAGAAGCTTCCTCCCTTTCTACGAGCAGTACTTC	CARSFLPFYEQYF
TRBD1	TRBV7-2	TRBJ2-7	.	TGTGCCAGCAGCTTATTTGTAGGGGGCAACGAGCAGTACTTC	CASSLFVGGNEQYF
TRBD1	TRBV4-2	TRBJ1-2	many	TGTGCCAGCAGCCAAAAGGAAGGGACAGCCGCCTTAGGCTACACCTTC	CASSQKEGTAALGYTF
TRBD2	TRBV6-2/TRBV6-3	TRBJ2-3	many	TGTGCCAGCAGTTACTTACCGGGACTAGCGGGGGGGCTTGGTTGGACAGATACGCAGTATTTT	CASSYLPGLAGGLGWTDTQYF
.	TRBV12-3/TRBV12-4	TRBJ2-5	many	TGTGCCAGCAGTTTCAGGTCAGGGGTGGAGACCCAGTACTTC	CASSFRSGVETQYF
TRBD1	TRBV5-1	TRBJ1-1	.	TGCGCCAGCAGAGTACAGGGGGCGCGCACTGAAGCTTTCTTT	CASRVQGARTEAFF
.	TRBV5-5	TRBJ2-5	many	TGTGCCAGCAGCAAAGGGCCTCAAGAGACCCAGTACTTC	CASSKGPQETQYF
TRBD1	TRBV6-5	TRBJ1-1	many	TGTGCCAGCAGTTTCCAAGGGACAGGGGTGTTTGGCACTGAAGCTTTCTTT	CASSFQGTGVFGTEAFF
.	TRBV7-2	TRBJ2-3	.	TGTGCCAGCAGCTTACGACCACGATACACAGATACGCAGTATTTT	CASSLRPRYTDTQYF
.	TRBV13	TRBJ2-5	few	TGTGCCAGCAGCCCGTCTCAGGGTTCCCAAGAGACCCAGTACTTC	CASSPSQGSQETQYF
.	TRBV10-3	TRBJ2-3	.	TGTGCCATCAGTGAAGGCACAGATACGCAGTATTTT	CAISEGTDTQYF
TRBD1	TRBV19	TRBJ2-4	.	TGTGCCAGTAGCAAACAGGGGAAGGGAGCCAAAAACATTCAGTACTTC	CASSKQGKGAKNIQYF
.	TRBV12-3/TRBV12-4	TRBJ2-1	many	TGTGCCAGCAGAACTGCCGGGGGCCACAATGAGCAGTTCTTC	CASRTAGGHNEQFF
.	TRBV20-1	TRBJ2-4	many	TGCAGTGCCCGCTACAGGGTAGACATTCAGTACTTC	CSARYRVDIQYF
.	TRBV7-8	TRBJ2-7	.	TGTGCCAGCAGCTTAGGAAGGCGGGACGGAACCTACGAGCAGTACTTC	CASSLGRRDGTYEQYF
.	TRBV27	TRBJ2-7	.	TGTGCCAGCAGTTACCATGGGGGGCTCACCTACGAGCAGTACTTC	CASSYHGGLTYEQYF
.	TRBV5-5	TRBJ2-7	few	TGTGCCAGCAGCACCGCACCGCACTCCTACGAGCAGTACTTC	CASSTAPHSYEQYF
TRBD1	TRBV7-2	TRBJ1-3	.	TGTGCCAGCAGCTATGCCCCGACAGGGGGCTCTGGAAACACCATATATTTT	CASSYAPTGGSGNTIYF
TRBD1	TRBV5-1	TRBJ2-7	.	TGCGCCAGCAGCTCCGGGACAGGTAGAACCGAGCAGTACTTC	CASSSGTGRTEQYF
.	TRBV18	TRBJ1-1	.	TGTGCCAGCTCGCCTACTTGGGGCGAGAATACTGAAGCTTTCTTT	CASSPTWGENTEAFF
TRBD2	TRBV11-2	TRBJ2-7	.	TGTGCCAGCAGCGGGACTAACTCCTACGAGCAGTACTTC	CASSGTNSYEQYF
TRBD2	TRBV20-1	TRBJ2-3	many	TGCAGTGCTTTAGCTGGTGGGACTAGTTGGGAAGATACGCAGTATTTT	CSALAGGTSWEDTQYF
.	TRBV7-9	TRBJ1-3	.	TGTGCCAGCAGCTCTGTGGACAGTGGAAACACCATATATTTT	CASSSVDSGNTIYF
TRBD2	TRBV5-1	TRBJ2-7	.	TGCGCCAGCAGCTTGACTAGCGGGAAGTCCTACGAGCAGTACTTC	CASSLTSGKSYEQYF
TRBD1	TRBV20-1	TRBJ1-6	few	TGCAGTGCCCCGGGACAGGGTTATTCACCCCTCCACTTT	CSAPGQGYSPLHF
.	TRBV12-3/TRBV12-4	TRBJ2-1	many	TGTGCCAGCAGTTTAGACAGGGTTGCTTCAAATGAGCAGTTCTTC	CASSLDRVASNEQFF
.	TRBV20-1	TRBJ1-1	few	TGCAGTGCCCGGGACACCTTGAACACTGAAGCTTTCTTT	CSARDTLNTEAFF
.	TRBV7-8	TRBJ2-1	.	TGTGCCAGCAGCTTAGTTCAGGGGCCGGTTTACAATGAGCAGTTCTTC	CASSLVQGPVYNEQFF
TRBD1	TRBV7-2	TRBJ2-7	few	TGTGCCAGCAGCTCGGACAGGGGGGCCTCCTACGAGCAGTACTTC	CASSSDRGASYEQYF
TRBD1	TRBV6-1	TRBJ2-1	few	TGTGCCAGCAGCACGGACAGGGTCCTGAATGAGCAGTTCTTC	CASSTDRVLNEQFF
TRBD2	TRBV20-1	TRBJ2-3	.	TGCAGTGCTAGAGGGGGGACTAGCGGGAGGGCCGCAGATACGCAGTATTTT	CSARGGTSGRAADTQYF
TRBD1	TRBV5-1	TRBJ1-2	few	TGCGCCAGCAGCCTGTCGGACAGGAATGGCTACACCTTC	CASSLSDRNGYTF
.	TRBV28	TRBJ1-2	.	TGTGCCAGCATCACCTCCGGGGCGGGGGCGCCAAATGGCTACACCTTC	CASITSGAGAPNGYTF
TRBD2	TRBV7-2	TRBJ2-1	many	TGTGCCAGCAGCTTAGCCGGGACTAACTACAATGAGCAGTTCTTC	CASSLAGTNYNEQFF
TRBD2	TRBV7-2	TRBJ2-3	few	TGTGCCAGCAGCTTGGGGGTACTAGCGGGAGGCCCAGATACGCAGTATTTT	CASSLGVLAGGPDTQYF
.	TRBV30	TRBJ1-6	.	TGTGCCTGGAGTGTAACCAGGACCCAACGCCATAATTCACCCCTCCACTTT	CAWSVTRTQRHNSPLHF